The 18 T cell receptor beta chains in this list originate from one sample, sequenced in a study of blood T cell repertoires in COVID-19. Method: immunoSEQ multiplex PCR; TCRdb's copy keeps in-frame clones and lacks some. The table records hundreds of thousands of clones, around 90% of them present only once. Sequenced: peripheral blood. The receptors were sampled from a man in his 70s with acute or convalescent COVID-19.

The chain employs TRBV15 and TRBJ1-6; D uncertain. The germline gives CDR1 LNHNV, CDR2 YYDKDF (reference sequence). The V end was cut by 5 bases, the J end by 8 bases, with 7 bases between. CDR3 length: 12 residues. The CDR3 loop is CATSWSDSPLHF. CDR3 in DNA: TGTGCCACCAGCTGGAGTGATTCACCCCTCCACTTT.

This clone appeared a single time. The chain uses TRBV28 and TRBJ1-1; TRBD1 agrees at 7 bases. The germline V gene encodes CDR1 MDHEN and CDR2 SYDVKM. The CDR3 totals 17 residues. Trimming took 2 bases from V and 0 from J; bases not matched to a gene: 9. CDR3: CASSLPLGGQVNTEAFF. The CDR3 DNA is TGTGCCAGCAGTTTACCTTTGGGAGGACAGGTGAACACTGAAGCTTTCTTT.

The CDR3 here is CASSDPGNTGELFF. The CDR3 DNA follows: TGCGCCAGCAGCGACCCAGGGAACACCGGGGAGCTGTTTTTT. This sequence joins TRBV4-3 and TRBJ2-2; the D is unclear. The CDR3 sequence is 14 residues long. Germline CDR1 LGHNA, CDR2 YSLEER. V gave up 5 bases and J gave up 1 base, with 8 bases separating them.

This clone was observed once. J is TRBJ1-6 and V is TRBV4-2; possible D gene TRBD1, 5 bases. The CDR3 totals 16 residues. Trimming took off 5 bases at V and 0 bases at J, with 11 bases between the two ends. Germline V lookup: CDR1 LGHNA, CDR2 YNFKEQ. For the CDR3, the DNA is TGTGCCAGCAGCAGCGGGGGGAGCTCCTATAATTCACCCCTCCACTTT. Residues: CASSSGGSSYNSPLHF.

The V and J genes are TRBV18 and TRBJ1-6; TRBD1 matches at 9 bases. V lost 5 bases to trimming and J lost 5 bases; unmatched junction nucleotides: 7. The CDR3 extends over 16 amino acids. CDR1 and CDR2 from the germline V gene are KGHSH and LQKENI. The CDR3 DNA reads TGTGCCAGCTCATCGATCAGACAGGGGGATAATTCACCCCTCCACTTT. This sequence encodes CASSSIRQGDNSPLHF.

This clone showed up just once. CDR3 region: CASRPTGNTGELFF. CDR3 nucleotides: TGTGCCAGCAGACCGACAGGGAACACCGGGGAGCTGTTTTTT. The chain couples TRBV3-1 (or the pseudogene TRBV3-2) to TRBJ2-2, with D possibly TRBD1 on 6 matching bases. The length of the CDR3 is 14 residues. Trimming stripped 6 bases from V and 1 base from J, with 9 bases between. CDR1 and CDR2 (germline): LGHDT, YNNKEL (reference sequence).

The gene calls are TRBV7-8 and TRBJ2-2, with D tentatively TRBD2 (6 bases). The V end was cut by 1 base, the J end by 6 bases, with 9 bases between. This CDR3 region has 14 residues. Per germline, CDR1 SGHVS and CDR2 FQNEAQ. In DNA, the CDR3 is TGTGCCAGCAGCTTAGATTCGGGGGCCGGGGAGCTGTTTTTT. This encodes CASSLDSGAGELFF.

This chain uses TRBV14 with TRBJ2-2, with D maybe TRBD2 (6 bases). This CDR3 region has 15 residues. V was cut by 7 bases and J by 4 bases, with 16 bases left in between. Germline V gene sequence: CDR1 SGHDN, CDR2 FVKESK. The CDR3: CASNDGRGLTGELFF. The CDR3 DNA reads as TGTGCCAGCAACGATGGGCGGGGACTCACCGGGGAGCTGTTTTTT.

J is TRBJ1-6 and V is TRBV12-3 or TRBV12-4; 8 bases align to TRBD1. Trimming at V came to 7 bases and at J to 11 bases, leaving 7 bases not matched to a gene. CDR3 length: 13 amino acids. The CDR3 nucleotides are TGTGCCAGCACCAAACGACAGGGGACACCCCTCCACTTT. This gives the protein CASTKRQGTPLHF.

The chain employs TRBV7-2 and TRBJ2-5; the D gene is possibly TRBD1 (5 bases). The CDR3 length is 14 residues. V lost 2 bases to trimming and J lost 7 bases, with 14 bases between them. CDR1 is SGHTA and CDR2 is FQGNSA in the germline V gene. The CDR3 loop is CASSLWPGQGTQYF. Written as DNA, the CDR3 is TGTGCCAGCAGCTTATGGCCAGGTCAGGGGACCCAGTACTTC.

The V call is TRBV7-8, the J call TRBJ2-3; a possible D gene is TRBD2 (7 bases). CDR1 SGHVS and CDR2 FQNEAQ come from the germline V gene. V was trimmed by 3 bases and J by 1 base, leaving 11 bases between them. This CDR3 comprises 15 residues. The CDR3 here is CASSFGGAGTDTQYF. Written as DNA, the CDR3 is TGTGCCAGCAGCTTTGGGGGGGCCGGCACAGATACGCAGTATTTT.

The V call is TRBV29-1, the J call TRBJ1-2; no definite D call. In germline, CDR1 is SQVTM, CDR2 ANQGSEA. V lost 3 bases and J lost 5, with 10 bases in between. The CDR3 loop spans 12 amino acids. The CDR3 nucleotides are TGCAGCGTTGAGTCGTCGGTTTATGGCTACACCTTC. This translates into CSVESSVYGYTF.

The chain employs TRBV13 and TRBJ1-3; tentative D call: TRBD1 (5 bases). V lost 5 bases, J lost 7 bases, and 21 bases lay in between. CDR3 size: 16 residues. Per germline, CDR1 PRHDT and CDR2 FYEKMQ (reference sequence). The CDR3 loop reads CASSIIGAGRGNTIYF. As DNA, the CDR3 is TGTGCCAGCAGCATCATTGGGGCAGGACGGGGGAACACCATATATTTT.

CDR3 residues: CASSARLQETQYF. The CDR3 DNA sequence: TGTGCCAGCAGCGCGCGACTACAAGAGACCCAGTACTTC. V and J are TRBV9 and TRBJ2-5; the D gene is possibly TRBD2 (5 bases). V was cut by 3 bases and J by 2 bases, with 8 bases left in between. This CDR3 spans 13 amino acids. The V gene's germline CDR1 is SGDLS and CDR2 YYNGEE.

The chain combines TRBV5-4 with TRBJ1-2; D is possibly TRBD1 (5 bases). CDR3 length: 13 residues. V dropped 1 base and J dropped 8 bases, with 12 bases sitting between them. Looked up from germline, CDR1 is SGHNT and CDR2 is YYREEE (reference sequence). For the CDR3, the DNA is TGTGCCAGCAGCTTGTTGCAGGGTAGGGGCTACACCTTC. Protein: CASSLLQGRGYTF.

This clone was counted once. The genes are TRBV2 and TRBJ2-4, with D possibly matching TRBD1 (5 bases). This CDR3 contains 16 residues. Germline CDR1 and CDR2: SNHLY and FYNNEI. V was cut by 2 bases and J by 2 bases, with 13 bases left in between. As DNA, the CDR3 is TGTGCCAGCAGTGAACAGGACAAATTTACCAAAAACATTCAGTACTTC. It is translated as CASSEQDKFTKNIQYF.

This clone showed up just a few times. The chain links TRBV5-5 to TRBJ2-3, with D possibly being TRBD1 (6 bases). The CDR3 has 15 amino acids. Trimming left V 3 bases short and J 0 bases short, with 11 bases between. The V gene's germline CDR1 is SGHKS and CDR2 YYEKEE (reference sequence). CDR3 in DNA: TGTGCCAGCAGCTGGAGGACAGACAGCACAGATACGCAGTATTTT. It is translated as CASSWRTDSTDTQYF.

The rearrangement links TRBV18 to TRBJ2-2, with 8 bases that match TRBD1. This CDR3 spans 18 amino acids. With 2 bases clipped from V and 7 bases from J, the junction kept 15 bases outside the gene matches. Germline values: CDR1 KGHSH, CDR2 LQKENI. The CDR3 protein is CASSPTLVSTGDGGELFF. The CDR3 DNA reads TGTGCCAGCTCACCAACTCTCGTTTCGACAGGGGACGGCGGGGAGCTGTTTTTT.